These 14 T cell receptor beta chains were all obtained from the same sample, sequenced in a study of blood T cell repertoires in COVID-19. TCRdb's table, derived via immunoSEQ multiplex PCR, lists solely in-frame clones and lacks some. The sample carries about 69,000 clones, 86% recorded once. Sample: peripheral blood. The receptors originated from a man aged 25-45 years with acute or convalescent COVID-19.

The rearrangement links TRBV3-1 (or the pseudogene TRBV3-2) to TRBJ1-2; TRBD1 aligns across 9 bases. The germline V gene has CDR1 LGHDT and CDR2 YNNKEL (reference sequence). This CDR3 comprises 15 residues. Trimming cost V 4 bases and J 2 bases; bases outside gene matches: 5. CDR3 amino acids: CASSLWDRVNYGYTF. Here the CDR3 DNA reads TGTGCCAGCAGCCTATGGGACAGGGTCAACTATGGCTACACCTTC.

This chain links TRBV6-5 with TRBJ2-7, with TRBD1 matching over 11 bases. J was trimmed by 3 bases and V by 2 bases; bases with no gene match: 0. Germline CDR1 and CDR2: MNHEY and SVGAGI. There are 14 residues in the CDR3. The CDR3 coding sequence is TGTGCCAGCAGTTACGGGACAGGGGGCTACGAGCAGTACTTC. Translated, it gives CASSYGTGGYEQYF.

As for this clone: Other DNA variants within this sample encode the same CDR3. The genes are TRBV3-1 (or the pseudogene TRBV3-2) and TRBJ1-2; 10 bases agree with TRBD1. The CDR3 has 13 amino acids. J gave up 6 bases and V 3 bases, and 1 base lay outside the gene matches. Germline CDR1 LGHDT, CDR2 YNNKEL (reference sequence). CDR3 DNA: TGTGCCAGCAGCCAGGGGACAGGGGATGGCTACACCTTC. Amino acids: CASSQGTGDGYTF.

The chain has TRBV20-1 and TRBJ2-4, with TRBD2 as a possible D gene (5 bases). Germline CDR1 reads DFQATT; CDR2 reads SNEGSKA (reference sequence). Trimming shortened V by 3 bases and J by 0 bases, and 18 bases separated the two germline ends. The CDR3 totals 17 residues. This CDR3 is CSASEGARSLAKNIQYF. In DNA form, the CDR3 reads TGCAGTGCTAGTGAGGGAGCGCGGTCGTTAGCCAAAAACATTCAGTACTTC.

The chain links TRBV29-1 to TRBJ2-3; the D gene is possibly TRBD1 (6 bases). Germline assignment: CDR1 SQVTM and CDR2 ANQGSEA. CDR3 length: 13 amino acids. The V and J ends lost 7 bases and 2 bases respectively, with 13 bases between them. CDR3 loop: CSASGTTTDTQYF. In DNA form, the CDR3 reads TGCAGCGCATCCGGGACAACCACAGATACGCAGTATTTT.

The V and J genes are TRBV7-9 and TRBJ1-5; D might be TRBD1 (6 bases). The ends were cut back, 1 base at V and 9 bases at J, with 19 bases in the middle. This CDR3 contains 16 residues. In germline, CDR1 is SEHNR, CDR2 FQNEAQ (reference sequence). CDR3 DNA sequence: TGTGCCAGCAGCTTAGAGGGCCAGGGGCCCCCGTCGCCCCAGCATTTT. Residues: CASSLEGQGPPSPQHF.

The V call is TRBV24-1, the J call TRBJ2-1; TRBD1 matches 11 bases. Trimming cost V 1 base and J 7 bases; bases outside gene matches: 5. The germline CDR1 and CDR2 sequences are KGHDR and SFDVKD. The CDR3 totals 16 residues. The CDR3 reads CATSDFGQGAFNEQFF. The CDR3, as DNA: TGTGCCACCAGTGATTTTGGACAGGGGGCGTTTAATGAGCAGTTCTTC.

The V call is TRBV27, the J call TRBJ1-1, with D perhaps TRBD1 (6 bases). This CDR3 comprises 13 residues. Per germline, CDR1 MNHEY and CDR2 SMNVEV (reference sequence). Between the trimmed V and J ends, which lost 6 bases and 4 bases, there was a span of 12 bases. The CDR3 here is CASSLQGLTEAFF. The CDR3 DNA reads TGTGCCAGCAGCCTACAGGGCCTCACTGAAGCTTTCTTT.

This chain links TRBV7-9 with TRBJ1-1; TRBD1 aligns across 7 bases. Germline V CDR1 and CDR2: SEHNR, FQNEAQ (reference sequence). This CDR3 is 14 amino acids long. V was pared by 2 bases and J by 5 bases, with 5 bases of the junction left unmatched. CDR3 protein: CASSLKGARTEAFF. Here the CDR3 DNA reads TGTGCCAGCAGCTTAAAGGGGGCGAGGACTGAAGCTTTCTTT.

The J gene is TRBJ1-2, the V gene TRBV19; possibly TRBD1 for D (5 bases). V was shortened by 5 bases and J by 3 bases, with 7 bases between the two germline ends. The CDR3 has 12 residues. CDR1 is LNHDA, CDR2 SQIVND, per germline (reference sequence). The CDR3 sequence is CASSQGYYGYTF. In DNA form, the CDR3 reads TGTGCCAGTAGTCAGGGCTACTATGGCTACACCTTC.

This chain uses TRBV30 with TRBJ1-4, with 7 bases aligning to TRBD1. Trimming cost V 0 bases and J 5 bases; bases outside gene matches: 15. There are 18 residues in the CDR3. Germline loops: CDR1 GTSNPN, CDR2 SVGIG (reference sequence). The CDR3 here is CAWSVQKGAFPQNEKLFF. The CDR3 bases are TGTGCCTGGAGTGTACAAAAGGGGGCCTTTCCTCAAAATGAAAAACTGTTTTTT.

The V and J genes are TRBV27 and TRBJ2-2; 8 bases map to TRBD1. Per germline, CDR1 MNHEY and CDR2 SMNVEV (reference sequence). The CDR3 is 18 residues long. V lost 2 bases, J lost 2 bases, and 10 bases stayed unmatched. The CDR3 sequence is CASSLRIHRGENTGELFF. The CDR3 DNA follows: TGTGCCAGCAGTTTACGAATCCACAGGGGGGAAAACACCGGGGAGCTGTTTTTT.

V and J are TRBV12-3 or TRBV12-4 and TRBJ1-1; possibly TRBD1 for D (6 bases). V shed 5 bases and J shed 6 bases, with 13 bases lying between them. CDR3 size: 13 residues. The CDR3 loop reads CASSTTGRAEAFF. The CDR3 DNA reads as TGTGCCAGCAGTACGACAGGTAGGGCTGAAGCTTTCTTT.

The chain combines TRBV19 with TRBJ2-6; D not resolved. This CDR3 is 18 amino acids long. Trimming cost V 3 bases and J 0 bases, with 15 bases left between them. CDR1 and CDR2 from the germline V gene are LNHDA and SQIVND (reference sequence). CDR3 sequence (DNA): TGTGCCAGTAGTATCCGTCATTTCATGAGCTCTGGGGCCAACGTCCTGACTTTC. Its translation is CASSIRHFMSSGANVLTF.